This TCR beta chain was recovered during a study of metastatic and nonmetastatic thyroid tumors. V shed 3 bases and J shed 1 base, with 6 bases lying between them. Germline V lookup: CDR1 MNHEY, CDR2 SMNVEV (reference sequence). CDR3 length: 13 residues. TCRdb re-analyzed the PCR reads using MiXCR. The sample includes under 35,000 clones, over 20% of them seen just once. Every patient underwent thyroid surgery untreated. This receptor was obtained from a female donor with papillary thyroid cancer or a benign thyroid nodule (not recorded which). Some clones in this sample may be carry-over from other donors' samples. The chain links TRBV27 to TRBJ2-5; D is undetermined. The sequencing sample was made of blood. CDR3: CASSFGSQETQYF. DNA for the CDR3: TGTGCCAGCAGTTTCGGGTCCCAAGAGACCCAGTACTTC.